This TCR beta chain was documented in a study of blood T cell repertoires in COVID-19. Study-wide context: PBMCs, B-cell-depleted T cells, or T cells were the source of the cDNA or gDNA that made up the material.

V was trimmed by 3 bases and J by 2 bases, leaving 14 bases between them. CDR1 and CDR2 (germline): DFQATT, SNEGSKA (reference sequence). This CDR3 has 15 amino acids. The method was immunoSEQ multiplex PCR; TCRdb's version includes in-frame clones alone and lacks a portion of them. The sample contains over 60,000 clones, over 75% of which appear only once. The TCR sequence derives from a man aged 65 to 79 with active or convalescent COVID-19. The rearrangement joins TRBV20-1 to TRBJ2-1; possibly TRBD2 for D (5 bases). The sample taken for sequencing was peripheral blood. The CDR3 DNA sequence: TGCAGTGCTAGTTTCACTAGGAGCCCCTACAATGAGCAGTTCTTC. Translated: CSASFTRSPYNEQFF.